The sequence of this T cell receptor beta chain was determined in a study of blood T cell repertoires in COVID-19. Study background: Sites across the United States, Italy and Spain contributed samples from acute and convalescent COVID-19. PBMCs, B-cell-depleted T cells, or T cells were the source of the cDNA or gDNA that made up the material.

This clone was seen a handful of times. CDR1 and CDR2 from the germline V gene are SGHDT and YYEEEE. Losses at the gene ends were 2 bases for V and 4 bases for J; bases not matched to a gene: 3. There are 14 residues in the CDR3. Original processing notes: Scientists estimated how many nucleated cells there were by amplifying reference gene primers. Sequencing was performed with immunoSEQ multiplex PCR; in TCRdb, only in-frame clones are kept and a portion is missing. V, J and clone size are taken as reported in that table, and D and trimming were inferred from the DNA itself. The sample includes under 95,000 clones, roughly 87% of them seen just once.

The chain employs TRBV5-6 and TRBJ2-3; the match to TRBD2 covers 8 bases. This clonotype originated in a man aged 50-60 years with acute or convalescent COVID-19. The specimen sequenced was peripheral blood. This CDR3 is CASSLRTSPDTQYF. The DNA for the CDR3 is TGTGCCAGCAGCTTAAGGACTAGCCCAGATACGCAGTATTTT.